This TCR beta chain was recorded in a study of CD8+ T cells in alopecia areata. Study observations and caveats: Scalp lesions, especially in alopecia totalis/universalis, had higher clonality than normal scalp. TCRs were shared less clearly across patients than in mice, possibly for HLA-related reasons. Scalp samples also contribute reads from the resident alphabeta T cells found in normal skin.

The sequencing template was cDNA reverse transcribed from extracted RNA. Clones were read by immunoSEQ multiplex PCR, and TCRdb kept only the in-frame ones, dropping some. The repertoire includes 100,000 to 130,000 clones, 59% of them detected once, and less than 25% sits in the top ten. Sorted populations comprised CD4+ and CD8+ T cells obtained from PBMCs. Points on this clone: Its specificity is unknown.

V trimming: 2 bases; J trimming: 5 bases; junction bases outside the gene matches: 12. The germline CDR1 and CDR2 sequences are SGDLS and YYNGEE. The CDR3 is 16 amino acids. The chain couples TRBV9 to TRBJ1-2; 7 nucleotides line up with TRBD1. The sequence was obtained from a human donor in good health. The sample consisted of CD8+ T cells sorted from blood. The CDR3 region has the DNA TGTGCCAGCAGCGTCGGACAGGCGGAACTAAAATATGGCTACACCTTC. This translates into CASSVGQAELKYGYTF.